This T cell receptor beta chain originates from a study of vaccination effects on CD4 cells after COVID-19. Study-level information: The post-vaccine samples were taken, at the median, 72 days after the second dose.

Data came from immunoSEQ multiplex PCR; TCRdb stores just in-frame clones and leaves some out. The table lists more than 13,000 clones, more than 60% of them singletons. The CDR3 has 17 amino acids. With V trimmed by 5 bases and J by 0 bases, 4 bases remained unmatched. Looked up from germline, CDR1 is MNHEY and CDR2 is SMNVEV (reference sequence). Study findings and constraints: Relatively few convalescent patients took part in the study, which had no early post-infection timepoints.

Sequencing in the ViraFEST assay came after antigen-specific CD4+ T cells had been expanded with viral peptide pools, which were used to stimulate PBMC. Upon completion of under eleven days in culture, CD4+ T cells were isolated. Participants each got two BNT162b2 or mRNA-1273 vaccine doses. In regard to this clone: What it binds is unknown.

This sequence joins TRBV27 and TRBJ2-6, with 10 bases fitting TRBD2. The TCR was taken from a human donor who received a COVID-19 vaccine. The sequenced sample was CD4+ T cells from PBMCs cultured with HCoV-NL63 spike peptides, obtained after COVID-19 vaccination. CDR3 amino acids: CASSKLAGSSGANVLTF. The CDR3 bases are TGTGCCAGCAGTAAACTAGCGGGGAGCTCTGGGGCCAACGTCCTGACTTTC.